What follows describes a single T cell receptor (beta chain). What it binds is not known. The CDR3 is made up of 12 amino acids. The germline gives CDR1 KGHSH, CDR2 LQKENI. Trimming shortened V by 7 bases and J by 2 bases, and 7 bases separated the two germline ends. Preparation of the TCRbeta library used unique molecular identifiers. TCRdb independently ran MiXCR on the PCR reads; one entry per CDR3 protein. The sample includes about 980,000 distinct CDR3 sequences, less than 30% of them seen just once. These data belong to a study of T-cell reconstitution after alpha-beta-depleted transplantation in children. General study points: Diversity and T-cell counts at one year after transplant derived mostly from new T cells. Roughly two months post-transplant, alpha-beta T cells reportedly originated from several hundred graft clones that had expanded.

The specimen was PBMCs, mostly from graft donor cells, collected 360 days after TCRalphabeta/CD19-depleted stem cell transplant. The receptor's source is a boy in the first two years of life who had a stem cell transplant for SCID, so the T cells may come from the graft donor. This sequence joins TRBV18 and TRBJ2-3; D gene uncertain. CDR3 loop: CASFISTDTQYF. CDR3 sequence (DNA): TGTGCCAGCTTCATCTCCACAGATACGCAGTATTTT.